This TCR beta chain was captured by sequencing in a study of T cell responses to AZD1222 COVID-19 vaccine. The repertoire was sequenced with immunoSEQ multiplex PCR; TCRdb's copy has only in-frame clones and lacks some. The repertoire holds about 150,000 clones, roughly 90% seen once, with under 20% in the top ten. The germline gives CDR1 LGHNT, CDR2 FRNRAP. The CDR3 loop spans 15 amino acids. V was pared by 6 bases and J by 5 bases, with 19 bases between. The sequences come from peripheral blood, collected on day 0 of AZD1222 vaccination. The clonotype was recovered from an adult in good health. V usage is TRBV12-5 and J usage is TRBJ2-5; D possibly matches TRBD1 or TRBD2 (5 bases each). This CDR3 is CASGSPRQGGETQYF. Here the CDR3 DNA reads TGTGCTAGTGGCTCCCCCCGGCAGGGCGGGGAGACCCAGTACTTC. Full variable domain (rest looked up from reference TRBV12-5 and TRBJ2-5): DARVTQTPRHKVTEMGQEVTMRCQPILGHNTVFWYRQTMMQGLELLAYFRNRAPLDDSGMPKDRFSAEMPDATLATLKIQPSEPRDSAVYFCASGSPRQGGETQYFGPGTRLLVL.